Listed below are T cell receptor beta chains from one sample, sequenced in a study of cytomegalovirus exposure and HLA in healthy donors. Clones were read by immunoSEQ multiplex PCR, and TCRdb kept only the in-frame ones, dropping some. Here the sample spans under 150,000 clones, 75% to 85% being singletons. Sequencing input: PBMCs. These receptors came from a female donor in good health and CMV-seronegative. Each CDR3 is given with its conserved first and last residue. D genes are given only for firm matches. Clone size appears in some rows only: once, few, many, or a class for an expanded clone.

size: -
J: TRBJ1-6
V: TRBV25-1
D: -
DNA: TGTGCCAGCAGGGCCGGGTCTTATTCACCCCTCCACTTT
CDR3: CASRAGSYSPLHF

size: few
J: TRBJ1-2
V: TRBV28
D: -
DNA: TGTGCCAGCAGTTTGACCAGGGACTATGGCTACACCTTC
CDR3: CASSLTRDYGYTF

size: -
J: TRBJ1-4
V: TRBV25-1
D: -
DNA: TGTGCCAGCAGTGAATGGGGGCGCAGGGGTGAAAAACTGTTTTTT
CDR3: CASSEWGRRGEKLFF

size: -
J: TRBJ1-1
V: TRBV11-2
D: -
DNA: TGTGCCAGCAGCCCAGACCCGTGGGCGGCTTTCTTT
CDR3: CASSPDPWAAFF

size: -
J: TRBJ2-5
V: TRBV28
D: -
DNA: TGTGCCAGCAGCCAGGGTGGCTTAGGGAAACGGACCCAGTACTTC
CDR3: CASSQGGLGKRTQYF

size: -
J: TRBJ2-3
V: TRBV5-1
D: -
DNA: TGCGCCAGCAGCACTGACAGACCCACAGATACGCAGTATTTT
CDR3: CASSTDRPTDTQYF

size: -
J: TRBJ2-3
V: TRBV28
D: TRBD2
DNA: TGTGCCAGCAGTTCCTTGACTAGCGGGTTCTATTCGGATACGCAGTATTTT
CDR3: CASSSLTSGFYSDTQYF

size: -
J: TRBJ1-2
V: TRBV13
D: -
DNA: TGTGCCAGCAGCTTCATCGGGGGGGACTATGGCTACACCTTC
CDR3: CASSFIGGDYGYTF

size: -
J: TRBJ1-2
V: TRBV6-4
D: -
DNA: TGTGCCAGCAGTACAGGGCGACCAGCTAACTATGGCTACACCTTC
CDR3: CASSTGRPANYGYTF

size: -
J: TRBJ1-3
V: TRBV7-6
D: TRBD1
DNA: TGTGCCAGCAGCCCACGGGGGGGACAGGGAAACACCATATATTTT
CDR3: CASSPRGGQGNTIYF

size: -
J: TRBJ2-1
V: TRBV5-8
D: TRBD2
DNA: TGTGCCAGCAGAAGGGGACTAGCGGGGGGTGAGCAGTTCTTC
CDR3: CASRRGLAGGEQFF

size: -
J: TRBJ1-2
V: TRBV19
D: -
DNA: TGTGCCAGCCGAAGACAGGTTAATACGTATGGCTACACCTTC
CDR3: CASRRQVNTYGYTF

size: -
J: TRBJ2-5
V: TRBV4-1
D: TRBD1
DNA: TGCGCCAGCAGCCCCCGACAGGGGAAAGAGACCCAGTACTTC
CDR3: CASSPRQGKETQYF

size: -
J: TRBJ2-1
V: TRBV14
D: TRBD1
DNA: TGTGCCAGCAGCCAAGGGGACAGGGGGAGGTATGGGCAGTTCTTC
CDR3: CASSQGDRGRYGQFF

size: -
J: TRBJ1-1
V: TRBV6-1
D: -
DNA: TGTGCCAGCAGGAGCCTAGGGGTGAACACTGAAGCTTTCTTT
CDR3: CASRSLGVNTEAFF

size: -
J: TRBJ1-1
V: TRBV11-3
D: TRBD1
DNA: TGTGCCAGCAGCAGGGAGCTACAGGGGCCCACTGAAGCTTTCTTT
CDR3: CASSRELQGPTEAFF

size: -
J: TRBJ1-1
V: TRBV19
D: -
DNA: TGTGCCAGTAGGCTGACTGATTACATGAACACTGAAGCTTTCTTT
CDR3: CASRLTDYMNTEAFF

size: once
J: TRBJ2-1
V: TRBV28
D: TRBD1
DNA: TGTGCCAGCAGCTCGACCCGGAGACAGGGGAATATGTACAATGAGCAGTTCTTC
CDR3: CASSSTRRQGNMYNEQFF

size: -
J: TRBJ2-5
V: TRBV9
D: -
DNA: TGTGCCAGCAGCGTAGGAGCCCTGCAAGAGACCCAGTACTTC
CDR3: CASSVGALQETQYF

size: -
J: TRBJ1-4
V: TRBV27
D: -
DNA: TGTGCCAGCAGTACCGACGGGAGAAATGAAAAACTGTTTTTT
CDR3: CASSTDGRNEKLFF

size: -
J: TRBJ2-5
V: TRBV12-5
D: TRBD2
DNA: TGTGCTAGTGTAGCGGGCCGAGAGACCCAGTACTTC
CDR3: CASVAGRETQYF

size: -
J: TRBJ2-1
V: TRBV14
D: TRBD2
DNA: TGTGCCAGCAGCCAAGATCTTAGCGGGGGATACAATGAGCAGTTCTTC
CDR3: CASSQDLSGGYNEQFF

size: -
J: TRBJ2-7
V: TRBV15
D: TRBD2
DNA: TGTGCCACCAGCAGAGGTGTACTAGCGGGAGTTTCCGAGCAGTACTTC
CDR3: CATSRGVLAGVSEQYF

size: -
J: TRBJ1-3
V: TRBV6-5
D: -
DNA: TGTGCCAGCAGTTACTCGACAGGCTCTGGAAACACCATATATTTT
CDR3: CASSYSTGSGNTIYF

size: -
J: TRBJ2-1
V: TRBV27
D: -
DNA: TGTGCCAGCAGTTTATTGGGGAGCCCCCGGGCTGAGCAGTTCTTC
CDR3: CASSLLGSPRAEQFF

size: -
J: TRBJ2-7
V: TRBV11-3
D: -
DNA: TGTGCCAGCAGCCGGAGGGGCGGACGCTACGAGCAGTACTTC
CDR3: CASSRRGGRYEQYF

size: -
J: TRBJ1-2
V: TRBV7-2
D: -
DNA: TGTGCCAGCAGCTTAGCCACAGGACAAGGCTACACCTTC
CDR3: CASSLATGQGYTF

size: -
J: TRBJ2-7
V: TRBV7-2
D: -
DNA: TGTGCCAGCAGCTTAAGGCAGGGTATCTACGAGCAGTACTTC
CDR3: CASSLRQGIYEQYF

size: -
J: TRBJ1-1
V: TRBV30
D: TRBD1
DNA: TGTGCCTGGAGTGCGACAGGGGGGAGCACTGAAGCTTTCTTT
CDR3: CAWSATGGSTEAFF

size: few
J: TRBJ2-2
V: TRBV4-3
D: -
DNA: TGCGCCAGCAGCCAAGGGACGGGGTGGGACACCGGGGAGCTGTTTTTT
CDR3: CASSQGTGWDTGELFF

size: -
J: TRBJ2-5
V: TRBV2
D: TRBD2
DNA: TGTGCCAGCAGTGAAGGGGCTAGCGGGAGTCGGGAGACCCAGTACTTC
CDR3: CASSEGASGSRETQYF

size: -
J: TRBJ1-5
V: TRBV18
D: -
DNA: TGTGCCAGCTCACCAAGTTATGGCGGCGGGGGCAATCAGCCCCAGCATTTT
CDR3: CASSPSYGGGGNQPQHF

size: -
J: TRBJ1-1
V: TRBV10-3
D: -
DNA: TGTGCCATCGGAGGGGCTTCGACTGAAGCTTTCTTT
CDR3: CAIGGASTEAFF

size: -
J: TRBJ1-2
V: TRBV19
D: TRBD1
DNA: TGTGCCAGTAGTATAGGGACAGGGGATAGGTATGGCTACACCTTC
CDR3: CASSIGTGDRYGYTF

size: -
J: TRBJ1-5
V: TRBV4-1
D: -
DNA: TGCGCCAGCAGCCTAACTTTTGAGATCCAGCCCCAGCATTTT
CDR3: CASSLTFEIQPQHF

size: -
J: TRBJ2-2
V: TRBV28
D: TRBD1
DNA: TGTGCCAGCAGTGGGACAGGGAGTTTCACCGGGGAGCTGTTTTTT
CDR3: CASSGTGSFTGELFF

size: -
J: TRBJ1-1
V: TRBV9
D: -
DNA: TGTGCCAGCAGCGGGGACACAGAAATGAACACTGAAGCTTTCTTT
CDR3: CASSGDTEMNTEAFF

size: -
J: TRBJ2-3
V: TRBV9
D: -
DNA: TGTGCCAGCAGCCGGGGCGGGGCAGATACGCAGTATTTT
CDR3: CASSRGGADTQYF

size: -
J: TRBJ1-1
V: TRBV5-1
D: TRBD1
DNA: TGCGCCAGCAGCCTGGACAGGCTGAACACTGAAGCTTTCTTT
CDR3: CASSLDRLNTEAFF

size: -
J: TRBJ1-5
V: TRBV5-1
D: -
DNA: TGCGCCAGCAGCTTTGAGGGGGATCAGCCCCAGCATTTT
CDR3: CASSFEGDQPQHF

size: -
J: TRBJ1-4
V: TRBV9
D: -
DNA: TGTGCCAGCAGCGTTGGGCCAGGGGTAAACAATGAAAAACTGTTTTTT
CDR3: CASSVGPGVNNEKLFF

size: -
J: TRBJ2-7
V: TRBV28
D: TRBD1
DNA: TGTGCCAGCAGTTTAAACAGGGGATCTTACGAGCAGTACTTC
CDR3: CASSLNRGSYEQYF

size: -
J: TRBJ2-7
V: TRBV7-2
D: TRBD2
DNA: TGTGCCAGCAGCCTTGGGACTAGCGGGAGGAACGAGCAGTACTTC
CDR3: CASSLGTSGRNEQYF

size: -
J: TRBJ1-6
V: TRBV19
D: TRBD1
DNA: TGTGCCAGTAGTAAGGGGACAGGGGGCTCACCCCTCCACTTT
CDR3: CASSKGTGGSPLHF

size: once
J: TRBJ2-6
V: TRBV9
D: TRBD1
DNA: TGTGCCAGCAGCGTAGCTCGGGCAGGGGGCGATTATGGGGCCAACGTCCTGACTTTC
CDR3: CASSVARAGGDYGANVLTF

size: -
J: TRBJ1-2
V: TRBV28
D: -
DNA: TGTGCCAGCAGGTCACAGGGTTACGGCTATGGCTACACCTTC
CDR3: CASRSQGYGYGYTF

size: -
J: TRBJ2-2
V: TRBV18
D: -
DNA: TGTGCCAGCTCACCCCAGGACACCGGGGAGCTGTTTTTT
CDR3: CASSPQDTGELFF

size: -
J: TRBJ2-1
V: TRBV4-3
D: -
DNA: TGCGCCAGCAGCCAAGACAGGGGCTGGGGTCATGAGCAGTTCTTC
CDR3: CASSQDRGWGHEQFF

size: -
J: TRBJ2-7
V: TRBV27
D: TRBD2
DNA: TGTGCCAGCAGTTCAGCGGGGGACGACGAGCAGTACTTC
CDR3: CASSSAGDDEQYF

size: -
J: TRBJ2-7
V: TRBV2
D: TRBD2
DNA: TGTGCCAGTGCCCGGCGGGCTAGCGGGAACTACGAGCAGTACTTC
CDR3: CASARRASGNYEQYF